This T cell receptor (beta chain) was profiled in a study of T cell responses to AZD1222 COVID-19 vaccine. Generated by immunoSEQ multiplex PCR, the TCRdb table keeps only in-frame clones and is missing some. The sample records under 140,000 clones, nearly 90% being singletons. The CDR3 totals 15 residues. V was clipped by 4 bases and J by 6 bases, with 16 bases between them. The germline V gene encodes CDR1 LNHDA and CDR2 SQIVND (reference sequence). About this clone: The antigen is not known.

General observations from the study: Among spike-specific TCRs, nearly half reportedly target unmutated variant regions. Sampled repertoires all dated from after the peak T cell response. Across spike, vaccine-associated CD4 TCRs were found, dominant at 160-218 and 743-854.

The sequences come from peripheral blood, collected on day 0 of AZD1222 vaccination. J is TRBJ1-5 and V is TRBV19, with D maybe TRBD1 (5 bases). The receptor was isolated from an adult in good health. CDR3 nucleotides: TGTGCCAGTAGTACGGCTGCCTATGGGGGTCAGCCCCAGCATTTT. Protein: CASSTAAYGGQPQHF.